This TCR beta chain was sequenced in a study of blood T cell repertoires in COVID-19. In the study overall: Spain, Italy and the United States supplied samples that represented acute and convalescent COVID-19. Sources were T cells, B-cell-depleted T cells, or PBMCs; the material itself was cDNA or gDNA.

The germline V and J ends were trimmed by 3 bases and 3 bases, with 15 bases remaining between them. The germline gives CDR1 MNHNS, CDR2 SASEGT. There are 16 residues in the CDR3. Original processing methods: Amplification of reference gene primers provided the estimated nucleated cell counts. Sequenced by immunoSEQ multiplex PCR; TCRdb stores in-frame clones only, minus some. That table gives V, J and clone size, and the DNA gave D and trimming. Of nearly 85,000 clones in the sample, about 86% were seen once. The sample comprised peripheral blood. The receptor was isolated from a woman aged 55-69 years with acute or convalescent COVID-19. The rearrangement uses TRBV6-1 and TRBJ2-1, with D possibly matching TRBD2 (5 bases). As DNA, the CDR3 is TGTGCCAGCAGTGATCATCGAGCGGAGCTCTACAATGAGCAGTTCTTC. Residues: CASSDHRAELYNEQFF.